The 19 T cell receptor beta chains reported below all come from one sample, sequenced in a study of shared T cell receptors in the human thymus. This table comes from immunoSEQ multiplex PCR, and its TCRdb copy is limited to in-frame clones, with some not included. The sample has roughly 660,000 clones, 88% seen once. Separately, the same data were catalogued under a study of human thymus T cells.

What was sequenced was thymocytes. The receptors originated from a boy under two years old with a congenital heart defect.

The chain has TRBV5-1 and TRBJ2-2; D may be TRBD2 (8 bases). The germline CDR1 and CDR2 sequences are SGHRS and YFSETQ. The CDR3 is made up of 17 amino acids. V lost 2 bases and J lost 6, with 20 bases in between. The chain's CDR3 is CASSFSSGPGGPGELFF. CDR3 in DNA: TGCGCCAGCAGCTTTTCTAGCGGGCCAGGGGGGCCCGGGGAGCTGTTTTTT.

The J gene is TRBJ2-2, the V gene TRBV27, with 7 nucleotides matching TRBD2. The ends lost 6 bases at V and 5 bases at J; junction bases unmatched: 6. Germline assignment: CDR1 MNHEY and CDR2 SMNVEV (reference sequence). The CDR3 consists of 14 residues. The CDR3, as DNA: TGTGCCAGCAGGGGGAGGGAGAGTACCGGGGAGCTGTTTTTT. Its protein is CASRGRESTGELFF.

The V call is TRBV5-6, the J call TRBJ1-4; 9 bases align to TRBD1. Trimming cost V 2 bases and J 8 bases; bases outside gene matches: 19. This CDR3 is 19 amino acids long. Looked up from germline, CDR1 is SGHDT and CDR2 is YYEEEE. The CDR3 DNA follows: TGTGCCAGCAGCTTCACAGGGGGCGAGTACGCAGTGGGTAAAGAAAAACTGTTTTTT. This sequence encodes CASSFTGGEYAVGKEKLFF.

The V and J genes are TRBV6-1 and TRBJ1-2; D possibly corresponds to TRBD1 (5 bases). The CDR3 runs 14 residues. Looked up from germline, CDR1 is MNHNS and CDR2 is SASEGT. Trimming left V 2 bases short and J 4 bases short, with 11 bases between. The CDR3 reads CASSERGGRYGYTF. In DNA, the CDR3 is TGTGCCAGCAGTGAAAGGGGAGGCCGCTATGGCTACACCTTC.

V and J are TRBV4-2 and TRBJ2-7, with TRBD1 matching over 7 bases. The CDR3 extends over 16 amino acids. J gave up 3 bases and V 2 bases, and 10 bases lay outside the gene matches. Germline V CDR1 and CDR2: LGHNA, YNFKEQ. The CDR3 region is CASSQPGQVGFYEQYF. CDR3 DNA: TGTGCCAGCAGCCAACCCGGACAGGTGGGTTTCTACGAGCAGTACTTC.

The rearrangement links TRBV11-3 to TRBJ2-2, with D possibly being TRBD2 (6 bases). The CDR3 extends over 15 amino acids. The ends were cut back, 6 bases at V and 6 bases at J, with 17 bases in the middle. CDR1 and CDR2 (germline): SGHNT, YENEEA. The CDR3 spells CASREGRPLAGELFF. CDR3 nucleotides: TGTGCCAGCAGGGAAGGGAGGCCCTTGGCCGGGGAGCTGTTTTTT.

The chain carries TRBV5-8 and TRBJ1-5; 9 bases align to TRBD1. Germline V lookup: CDR1 SGHTS, CDR2 YDEGEE. This CDR3 has 20 amino acids. The ends lost 1 base at V and 3 bases at J; junction bases unmatched: 17. This CDR3 reads CASSLLVRDRDIAVNQPQHF. The CDR3 nucleotides are TGTGCCAGCAGCTTGTTAGTCCGGGACAGGGATATAGCAGTCAATCAGCCCCAGCATTTT.

This clone occurred a few times. The V and J genes are TRBV4-1 and TRBJ1-4, with 7 bases matching TRBD1. Germline V gene lookup returns CDR1 MGHRA and CDR2 YSYEKL. J lost 10 bases, V lost 0 bases, and 11 bases had no gene match. The CDR3 covers 16 residues. CDR3 residues: CASSQDPRTGARKLFF. CDR3 nucleotides: TGCGCCAGCAGCCAAGATCCCCGGACAGGAGCTCGAAAACTGTTTTTT.

This clone was seen just once. The chain uses TRBV7-2 and TRBJ2-3, with 7 bases that match TRBD1. V was pared by 1 base and J by 3 bases, with 10 bases of the junction left unmatched. This CDR3 is built from 17 residues. CDR1 and CDR2 from the germline V gene are SGHTA and FQGNSA. For the CDR3, the DNA is TGTGCCAGCAGCTTAGGGAGTGACAGGGTAATGACAGATACGCAGTATTTT. Its protein product is CASSLGSDRVMTDTQYF.

This chain links TRBV4-3 with TRBJ2-1, with D possibly matching TRBD2 (5 bases). This CDR3 is built from 18 residues. Germline V CDR1 and CDR2: LGHNA, YSLEER. The ends were cut back, 0 bases at V and 0 bases at J, with 15 bases in the middle. In nucleotides, the CDR3 is TGCGCCAGCAGCCAAGATGGCAGGAGCGGAAGCTCCTACAATGAGCAGTTCTTC. Residues: CASSQDGRSGSSYNEQFF.

V is TRBV9 and J is TRBJ1-2, with 8 bases identical to TRBD1. V lost 3 bases and J lost 3; bases outside the gene matches: 19. Per the germline V gene, CDR1 is SGDLS and CDR2 is YYNGEE. The CDR3 totals 19 residues. CDR3 sequence (DNA): TGTGCCAGCAGCGCAGAAGCCGACAGGGGAAGGGGTCCGGACTATGGCTACACCTTC. It yields the protein CASSAEADRGRGPDYGYTF.

This chain uses TRBV7-2 with TRBJ2-1, with a tentative D call TRBD1 (5 bases). There are 12 residues in the CDR3. The V end lost 1 base, the J end lost 10 bases, and 8 bases lay between the germline ends. Germline V gene lookup returns CDR1 SGHTA and CDR2 FQGNSA. The DNA of the CDR3 is TGTGCCAGCAGCTTAGAAAGGACAGAGCAGTTCTTC. It is translated as CASSLERTEQFF.

V gene TRBV19 combines with J gene TRBJ2-7; D gene ambiguous. V was cut by 1 base and J by 3 bases, with 13 bases left in between. CDR1 LNHDA and CDR2 SQIVND come from the germline V gene (reference sequence). CDR3 length: 15 residues. In DNA, the CDR3 is TGTGCCAGTAGTATAGGAGCGTGGAACTACTACGAGCAGTACTTC. Amino acids: CASSIGAWNYYEQYF.

The chain is built from TRBV13 and TRBJ2-7; TRBD2 might be the D (6 bases). Germline-derived CDR1 and CDR2 are PRHDT and FYEKMQ (reference sequence). This CDR3 is 16 amino acids long. V gave up 5 bases and J gave up 3 bases, with 20 bases separating them. The CDR3 bases are TGTGCCAGCAGCAGCACCCACGGCGGGACCCACTACGAGCAGTACTTC. This encodes CASSSTHGGTHYEQYF.

This chain uses TRBV14 with TRBJ1-2, with D possibly TRBD1 on 5 matching bases. The germline gives CDR1 SGHDN, CDR2 FVKESK. The CDR3 is 13 residues long. V lost 1 base, J lost 8 bases, and 11 bases lay in between. The CDR3 reads CASSQGGGDGYTF. The DNA of the CDR3 is TGTGCCAGCAGCCAAGGCGGGGGGGACGGCTACACCTTC.

The CDR3 region has the DNA TGTGCCAGCAAGCTCGGCGAGGGTGAAAAACGGGGCTACACCTTC. It translates to CASKLGEGEKRGYTF. The J gene is TRBJ1-2, the V gene TRBV5-4; no definite D call. CDR3 length: 15 amino acids. Trimming cost V 6 bases and J 8 bases, with 23 bases left between them. Looked up from germline, CDR1 is SGHNT and CDR2 is YYREEE (reference sequence). The full variable domain, with the rest looked up from reference TRBV5-4 and TRBJ1-2, is ETGVTQSPTHLIKTRGQQVTLRCSSQSGHNTVSWYQQALGQGPQFIFQYYREEENGRGNFPPRFSGLQFPNYSSELNVNALELDDSALYLCASKLGEGEKRGYTFGSGTRLTVV.

This clone was observed a single time. This chain uses TRBV27 with TRBJ2-7; no reliable D call. This CDR3 contains 15 residues. V shed 6 bases and J shed 0 bases, with 15 bases lying between them. CDR1 and CDR2 (germline): MNHEY, SMNVEV (reference sequence). The CDR3 DNA follows: TGTGCCAGCAGGTTAGGGCCGGTCTACTCCTACGAGCAGTACTTC. It yields the protein CASRLGPVYSYEQYF.

The chain carries TRBV5-6 and TRBJ2-2, with 13 nucleotides matching TRBD2. With V trimmed by 0 bases and J by 6 bases, 5 bases remained unmatched. This CDR3 is built from 17 residues. Germline CDR1 and CDR2: SGHDT and YYEEEE. CDR3 protein: CASSLGTSGRRAGELFF. The DNA for the CDR3 is TGTGCCAGCAGCTTGGGGACTAGCGGGAGAAGGGCCGGGGAGCTGTTTTTT.

This sequence joins TRBV7-9 and TRBJ1-1; 9 bases fit TRBD1. Germline loops: CDR1 SEHNR, CDR2 FQNEAQ (reference sequence). CDR3 length equals 16 residues. V lost 3 bases and J lost 3; bases outside the gene matches: 8. CDR3 in DNA: TGTGCCAGCAGCTTCGGGACAGGGAAGACGGACACTGAAGCTTTCTTT. Amino acid sequence: CASSFGTGKTDTEAFF.